Presented here are 28 T cell receptor beta chains from one specimen sequenced in a study of cytomegalovirus exposure and HLA in healthy donors. PCR amplification relied on 60 Vbeta primers (plus 13 Jbeta primers). Here immunoSEQ multiplex PCR was the method, and the copy in TCRdb shows in-frame clones only, minus some. Found here are roughly 130,000 clones, around three quarters of them singletons; the top ten hold 5.3%. Sequencing was carried out using PBMCs. The receptors derive from a man aged 25 to 40 in good health and CMV-seronegative.

V gene TRBV29-1 combines with J gene TRBJ1-2; a weak D match, TRBD1 (6 bases). Trimming removed 3 bases at V and 0 bases at J, with 23 bases between. The CDR3 runs 18 residues. Germline CDR1 SQVTM, CDR2 ANQGSEA. CDR3 DNA: TGCAGCGTTGAGAGTCGGGGGGCCACTTCCAAAGCTAACTATGGCTACACCTTC. Encoded protein: CSVESRGATSKANYGYTF.

The chain uses TRBV19 and TRBJ1-2; D not certain. Per germline, CDR1 LNHDA and CDR2 SQIVND (reference sequence). CDR3 length equals 16 residues. Between the trimmed V and J ends, which lost 0 bases and 8 bases, there was a span of 19 bases. For the CDR3, the DNA is TGTGCCAGTAGTATAGATCTATTTAGTGGACTCGGGGGCTACACCTTC. This translates into CASSIDLFSGLGGYTF.

The chain recombines TRBV9 with TRBJ1-2; 7 bases align to TRBD1. The CDR3 contains 15 residues. Per the germline V gene, CDR1 is SGDLS and CDR2 is YYNGEE. With 4 bases clipped from V and 5 bases from J, the junction kept 11 bases outside the gene matches. The CDR3 DNA reads as TGTGCCAGCAGCCCCCGGACAGGATTCACTTATGGCTACACCTTC. Its translation is CASSPRTGFTYGYTF.

The chain uses TRBV10-1 and TRBJ1-1, with a weak D call TRBD1 (5 bases). Germline CDR1 and CDR2: WNHNN and SYGVQD (reference sequence). Trimming stripped 3 bases from V and 4 bases from J, with 12 bases between. CDR3 length: 14 amino acids. CDR3 region: CASSDGGLGTEAFF. The CDR3 coding sequence is TGCGCCAGCAGTGACGGGGGTCTCGGCACTGAAGCTTTCTTT.

The chain links TRBV27 to TRBJ1-5; tentative D call: TRBD1 (6 bases). Between the trimmed V and J ends, which lost 8 bases and 0 bases, there was a span of 11 bases. CDR3 length: 14 residues. CDR1 is MNHEY and CDR2 is SMNVEV in the germline V gene (reference sequence). The CDR3 spells CASWTVNSNQPQHF. The DNA for the CDR3 is TGTGCCAGCTGGACAGTTAATAGCAATCAGCCCCAGCATTTT.

This clone was seen once. The chain has TRBV5-1 and TRBJ2-1; D uncertain. This CDR3 has 13 amino acids. Germline V CDR1 and CDR2: SGHRS, YFSETQ. Trimming stripped 6 bases from V and 0 bases from J, with 7 bases between. Here the CDR3 DNA reads TGCGCCAGCAAATTAAACTCCTACAATGAGCAGTTCTTC. Its translation is CASKLNSYNEQFF.

The chain is built from TRBV7-8 and TRBJ2-2; D might be TRBD1 (5 bases). This CDR3 spans 15 amino acids. From germline, CDR1 is SGHVS and CDR2 FQNEAQ. V was clipped by 1 base and J by 1 base, with 7 bases between them. CDR3 DNA sequence: TGTGCCAGCAGCTTAGGAACAGGGAACACCGGGGAGCTGTTTTTT. It encodes CASSLGTGNTGELFF.

A single count supports this clone. The chain recombines TRBV2 with TRBJ1-3; D unresolved. CDR3 length: 13 residues. V lost 2 bases to trimming and J lost 4 bases, with 6 bases between them. The V gene's germline CDR1 is SNHLY and CDR2 FYNNEI. The CDR3 region is CASSEFQGNTIYF. The CDR3 nucleotides read TGTGCCAGCAGTGAATTCCAGGGAAACACCATATATTTT.

This clone was seen a few times. The chain has TRBV4-3 and TRBJ1-6, with a weak D call TRBD1 (5 bases). CDR1 is LGHNA and CDR2 is YSLEER in the germline V gene. This CDR3 region has 15 residues. The ends were cut back, 6 bases at V and 5 bases at J, with 14 bases in the middle. CDR3 amino acids: CASSRVRGNNSPLHF. CDR3 nucleotides: TGCGCCAGCAGTAGAGTTAGGGGAAATAATTCACCCCTCCACTTT.

The chain uses TRBV4-3 and TRBJ1-6, with D uncertain. V lost 0 bases, J lost 0 bases, and 12 bases lay in between. CDR3 size: 18 residues. Germline V gene data show CDR1 as LGHNA and CDR2 as YSLEER. DNA of the CDR3: TGCGCCAGCAGCCAAGAATGGGCGACGAGCTCCTATAATTCACCCCTCCACTTT. Translated: CASSQEWATSSYNSPLHF.

Notes on this clone: Other DNA sequences in the sample encode the same CDR3. The chain has TRBV5-1 and TRBJ1-4, with a possible D match to TRBD1 (6 bases). V was shortened by 2 bases and J by 5 bases, with 10 bases between the two germline ends. CDR3 length: 14 residues. Germline CDR1 and CDR2: SGHRS and YFSETQ. The CDR3 reads CASSLQGNNEKLFF. The CDR3, as DNA: TGCGCCAGCAGCTTACAGGGAAACAATGAAAAACTGTTTTTT.

V and J are TRBV5-1 and TRBJ2-5; D ambiguous. Germline V gene data show CDR1 as SGHRS and CDR2 as YFSETQ. CDR3 length: 14 residues. Trimming took off 1 base at V and 2 bases at J, with 9 bases between the two ends. The CDR3 DNA follows: TGCGCCAGCAGCTTGTTTCTAAAACAAGAGACCCAGTACTTC. It translates to CASSLFLKQETQYF.

V usage is TRBV6-1 and J usage is TRBJ2-7; TRBD1 matches 10 bases. The CDR3 length is 16 residues. The V segment lost 3 bases and the J segment 5 bases; nucleotides outside the gene matches: 10. Germline loops: CDR1 MNHNS, CDR2 SASEGT. The CDR3 nucleotides read TGTGCCAGCAGTGATCAACCCGGGACAGGGGTCCACGAGCAGTACTTC. Its protein is CASSDQPGTGVHEQYF.

This sequence joins TRBV7-2 and TRBJ2-6; D may be TRBD1 (5 bases). The CDR3 covers 15 residues. With 3 bases removed from V and 1 base from J, the gap between germline ends came to 7 bases. Germline CDR1 SGHTA, CDR2 FQGNSA. Written as DNA, the CDR3 is TGTGCCAGCAGCTTGGCAGGGTCTGGGGCCAACGTCCTGACTTTC. Protein product: CASSLAGSGANVLTF.

The chain links TRBV28 to TRBJ2-7, with no clear D. Between the trimmed V and J ends, which lost 3 bases and 4 bases, there was a span of 10 bases. The CDR3 length is 13 residues. Germline lookup yields CDR1 MDHEN and CDR2 SYDVKM. CDR3 in DNA: TGTGCCAGCAGTTTCGGTAGCCTATACGAGCAGTACTTC. It yields the protein CASSFGSLYEQYF.

This clone was counted a few times. The J gene is TRBJ1-1, the V gene TRBV5-6; 7 nucleotides match TRBD1. Germline V lookup: CDR1 SGHDT, CDR2 YYEEEE. V lost 4 bases and J lost 1; bases outside the gene matches: 4. The CDR3 extends over 14 amino acids. CDR3 bases: TGTGCCAGCAGCCCGGACAGGAGGAACACTGAAGCTTTCTTT. Protein product: CASSPDRRNTEAFF.

The J gene is TRBJ2-1, the V gene TRBV9; D unresolved. CDR3 length: 15 amino acids. V lost 3 bases and J 7 bases, leaving 17 bases between the germline ends. CDR1 is SGDLS and CDR2 is YYNGEE in the germline V gene. In DNA, the CDR3 is TGTGCCAGCAGCGCTCACATCTGGAGCTCGAATGAGCAGTTCTTC. It translates to CASSAHIWSSNEQFF. The full variable domain, its missing parts supplied by reference TRBV9 and TRBJ2-1, is DSGVTQTPKHLITATGQRVTLRCSPRSGDLSVYWYQQSLDQGLQFLIQYYNGEERAKGNILERFSAQQFPDLHSELNLSSLELGDSALYFCASSAHIWSSNEQFFGPGTRLTVL.

Only a few counts were recorded for this clone. Other DNA sequences in the same sample also yield this CDR3. The chain joins TRBV4-3 to TRBJ2-7; TRBD2 is a possible D gene (6 bases). Germline loops: CDR1 LGHNA, CDR2 YSLEER. This CDR3 is 14 amino acids long. Trimming pared 0 bases from V and 3 bases from J, leaving 9 bases between. The CDR3: CASSQDRRGYEQYF. In DNA form, the CDR3 reads TGCGCCAGCAGCCAAGATAGGAGGGGCTACGAGCAGTACTTC.

This clone was seen a single time. CDR3 sequence reads: CASSPGKGLNEKLFF. The CDR3 DNA reads as TGTGCCAGCAGCCCCGGCAAGGGGCTTAATGAAAAACTGTTTTTT. The V gene is TRBV14, the J gene TRBJ1-4; possible D gene TRBD1, 5 bases. This CDR3 has 15 amino acids. Germline lookup yields CDR1 SGHDN and CDR2 FVKESK. The V and J ends lost 4 bases and 4 bases respectively, with 13 bases between them.

The chain employs TRBV5-1 and TRBJ2-7; the D is unclear. The germline V and J ends were trimmed by 5 bases and 5 bases, with 23 bases remaining between them. Germline CDR1 is SGHRS and CDR2 is YFSETQ. The CDR3 totals 16 residues. CDR3 nucleotides: TGCGCCAGCAGAAAAGAACCCGCTAGATTAGAGGACGAGCAGTACTTC. Protein sequence: CASRKEPARLEDEQYF. The entire variable domain, with the rest obtained from reference TRBV5-1 and TRBJ2-7, is as follows: KAGVTQTPRYLIKTRGQQVTLSCSPISGHRSVSWYQQTPGQGLQFLFEYFSETQRNKGNFPGRFSGRQFSNSRSEMNVSTLELGDSALYLCASRKEPARLEDEQYFGPGTRLTVT.

This chain connects TRBV4-1 to TRBJ2-5, with 9 positions matching TRBD2. The CDR3 runs 16 residues. Germline CDR1 is MGHRA and CDR2 is YSYEKL. V lost 2 bases to trimming and J lost 5 bases; unmatched junction nucleotides: 9. CDR3 coding DNA: TGCGCCAGCAGCCAAACAGGATTTAGCGGGAGCGAGACCCAGTACTTC. This sequence encodes CASSQTGFSGSETQYF.

This clone showed up just a few times. The chain combines TRBV2 with TRBJ2-7; D gene unclear. Between the trimmed V and J ends, which lost 8 bases and 0 bases, there was a span of 11 bases. Germline V gene data show CDR1 as SNHLY and CDR2 as FYNNEI. The length of the CDR3 is 13 residues. The chain's CDR3 is CASAKQVSYEQYF. The CDR3 DNA is TGTGCCAGCGCTAAGCAGGTCTCCTACGAGCAGTACTTC. Supplemented by reference TRBV2 and TRBJ2-7, the full variable domain reads EPEVTQTPSHQVTQMGQEVILRCVPISNHLYFYWYRQILGQKVEFLVSFYNNEISEKSEIFDDQFSVERPDGSNFTLKIRSTKLEDSAMYFCASAKQVSYEQYFGPGTRLTVT.

The chain uses TRBV7-9 and TRBJ1-2; D is ambiguous. Germline CDR1 reads SEHNR; CDR2 reads FQNEAQ (reference sequence). V was pared by 3 bases and J by 6 bases, with 23 bases between. This CDR3 is built from 17 residues. The CDR3, as DNA: TGTGCCAGCAGCTTTATGAGGTCTGGTGGCCGGAAGGATGGCTACACCTTC. As protein: CASSFMRSGGRKDGYTF.

This clone was recorded once. The chain couples TRBV6-1 to TRBJ2-7; 8 nucleotides align to TRBD2. Germline V gene lookup returns CDR1 MNHNS and CDR2 SASEGT. Trimming cost V 6 bases and J 7 bases; bases outside gene matches: 8. This CDR3 region has 13 residues. The CDR3 loop is CASRKTVAGEQYF. CDR3 in DNA: TGTGCCAGCAGGAAAACCGTAGCGGGGGAGCAGTACTTC.

This rearrangement joins TRBV7-9 to TRBJ2-5; perhaps TRBD1 as D (5 bases). Per germline, CDR1 SEHNR and CDR2 FQNEAQ (reference sequence). V was clipped by 0 bases and J by 9 bases, with 17 bases between them. The CDR3 contains 15 residues. The CDR3 coding sequence is TGTGCCAGCAGCTTAGCCGACAGTCCCATTGGGGCCCAGTACTTC. Amino acids: CASSLADSPIGAQYF.

The chain links TRBV4-1 to TRBJ1-2; 8 nucleotides align to TRBD1. J gave up 8 bases and V 2 bases, and 7 bases lay outside the gene matches. Germline CDR1 MGHRA, CDR2 YSYEKL. The CDR3 contains 14 residues. The CDR3 sequence is CASSQTRGLIGYTF. Here the CDR3 DNA reads TGCGCCAGCAGCCAAACCAGGGGGCTGATCGGCTACACCTTC.

This chain uses TRBV7-2 with TRBJ1-1; 7 bases align to TRBD1. The CDR3 contains 13 residues. In germline, CDR1 is SGHTA, CDR2 FQGNSA. Trimming removed 6 bases from V and 9 bases from J; junction bases left unmatched: 10. The CDR3, as DNA: TGTGCCAGCAGGGATCGACAGGGAGCCCAAGCTTTCTTT. Its protein is CASRDRQGAQAFF.

The V gene is TRBV5-1, the J gene TRBJ2-2; 7 bases align to TRBD1. Germline lookup yields CDR1 SGHRS and CDR2 YFSETQ. This CDR3 is built from 15 residues. V lost 0 bases to trimming and J lost 3 bases; unmatched junction nucleotides: 2. In DNA form, the CDR3 reads TGCGCCAGCAGCTTGGTTCAGGGGGACACCGGGGAGCTGTTTTTT. Amino acids: CASSLVQGDTGELFF.